The entry below describes one T cell receptor (beta chain). Its antigen is as yet unknown. This specimen belongs to a study of CD8 T cells in Susac syndrome. Overall study results and limits: Susac syndrome CD4+ T cell repertoires showed no clonal expansion.

The authors reverse transcribed about 0.5 to 1 ug RNA with random hexamers. TCRdb ran MiXCR on the immunoSEQ multiplex PCR reads and lists one entry per CDR3 protein. The data hold 110,000 to 150,000 distinct CDR3 sequences, with approximately 96% observed a single time. CDR1 is SGHVS and CDR2 is FQNEAQ in the germline V gene. Trimming removed 4 bases at V and 0 bases at J, with 10 bases between. The CDR3 extends over 14 amino acids. The clonotype was recovered from a human donor with Susac syndrome. J is TRBJ2-7 and V is TRBV7-8; D is ambiguous. Source material: CD4+ T cells from PBMCs. The CDR3 sequence is CASSSVRSSYEQYF. CDR3 DNA sequence: TGTGCCAGCAGCTCCGTCCGCAGCTCCTACGAGCAGTACTTC.